The 22 T cell receptor beta chains presented below share a single source sample, sequenced in a study of T cells in Graves' hyperthyroidism and ophthalmopathy. The TCR beta CDR3 regions underwent amplification using RNA transcripts as the source. The TCR CDR3 was amplified in a first-round RT-PCR using the HTBI primer set. TCRdb reprocessed the multiplex PCR reads via MiXCR and lists one record per CDR3 protein. The sample includes 500,000 to 650,000 distinct CDR3 sequences, around 15% of them seen just once. The specimen sequenced was blood. The receptor set was obtained from a woman aged 40-49 years with Graves' hyperthyroidism.

This clonotype was observed many times. Here the CDR3 DNA reads TGTGCCAGCAGCGACCAACGGGAGACCCAGTACTTC. The encoded protein is CASSDQRETQYF. The rearrangement links TRBV11-3 to TRBJ2-5, with D unclear. V was shortened by 5 bases and J by 5 bases, with 9 bases between the two germline ends. CDR3 length equals 12 residues. Germline loops: CDR1 SGHNT, CDR2 YENEEA.

The V and J genes are TRBV5-1 and TRBJ1-2; D is uncertain. The CDR3 extends over 16 amino acids. Per the germline V gene, CDR1 is SGHRS and CDR2 is YFSETQ. The V end lost 4 bases, the J end lost 4 bases, and 20 bases lay between the germline ends. The chain's CDR3 is CASSLTRTDGFYGYTF. In DNA, the CDR3 is TGCGCCAGCAGCCTAACTAGGACGGACGGATTCTATGGCTACACCTTC.

This clonotype was observed at least ten times. This sequence joins TRBV7-8 and TRBJ2-7; a weak D match, TRBD1 (7 bases). Germline V CDR1 and CDR2: SGHVS, FQNEAQ. This CDR3 spans 15 amino acids. Trimming pared 5 bases from V and 5 bases from J, leaving 19 bases between. The CDR3 DNA is TGTGCCAGCAGCCCGAGGGGGCGGGACGTCCACGAGCAGTACTTC. Protein product: CASSPRGRDVHEQYF.

The chain is built from TRBV28 and TRBJ2-2; D possibly corresponds to TRBD1 (5 bases). Germline V gives CDR1 MDHEN, CDR2 SYDVKM. The V and J ends lost 6 bases and 2 bases respectively, with 13 bases between them. The CDR3 runs 15 residues. The CDR3 protein is CASSRGRTNTGELFF. CDR3 DNA: TGTGCCAGCAGCCGAGGACGGACAAACACCGGGGAGCTGTTTTTT.

In its sample, this clonotype was seen many times. The J gene is TRBJ1-1, the V gene TRBV5-1; D unclear. In germline, CDR1 is SGHRS, CDR2 YFSETQ. This CDR3 is 11 amino acids long. CDR3 protein: CEAPRNTEAFF. The CDR3 DNA is TGCGAGGCCCCAAGGAACACTGAAGCTTTCTTT.

V usage is TRBV7-9 and J usage is TRBJ2-1, with D perhaps being TRBD1 or TRBD2 (5 bases each). The CDR3 loop spans 17 amino acids. V lost 1 base to trimming and J lost 7 bases, with 20 bases between them. Germline V CDR1 and CDR2: SEHNR, FQNEAQ (reference sequence). Here the CDR3 DNA reads TGTGCCAGCAGCTTAGAGGCCCAGGGTATAAGGAGGAATGAGCAGTTCTTC. Protein product: CASSLEAQGIRRNEQFF.

This clonotype was picked up many times. The chain uses TRBV2 and TRBJ1-4; 10 bases agree with TRBD1. Looked up from germline, CDR1 is SNHLY and CDR2 is FYNNEI. The CDR3 length is 14 residues. Losses at the gene ends were 4 bases for V and 7 bases for J; bases not matched to a gene: 3. CDR3 region: CASSGDRGSEKLFF. CDR3 nucleotides: TGTGCCAGCAGTGGGGACAGGGGAAGTGAAAAACTGTTTTTT.

This clonotype was seen many times. V and J are TRBV28 and TRBJ1-2; 7 bases agree with TRBD1. The trim removed 5 bases at V and 4 bases at J, leaving 7 bases unmatched. Germline assignment: CDR1 MDHEN and CDR2 SYDVKM. The CDR3 consists of 14 residues. CDR3 residues: CASSPPGGGYGYTF. The CDR3 DNA is TGTGCCAGCAGTCCCCCAGGGGGGGGCTATGGCTACACCTTC.

The V and J genes are TRBV27 and TRBJ1-5, with 7 bases lining up with TRBD1. CDR1 is MNHEY and CDR2 is SMNVEV in the germline V gene (reference sequence). The CDR3 runs to 14 residues. Trimming cost V 4 bases and J 5 bases; bases outside gene matches: 5. CDR3: CASSSSGTDQPQHF. In DNA, the CDR3 is TGTGCCAGCAGTTCCTCCGGGACAGATCAGCCCCAGCATTTT.

The chain uses TRBV6-2 or TRBV6-3 and TRBJ1-5; perhaps TRBD1 as D (6 bases). CDR1 and CDR2 from the germline V gene are MNHEY and SVGEGT. The CDR3 has 15 amino acids. Trimming removed 0 bases from V and 3 bases from J, with 9 bases in between. This CDR3 is CASSYSSGDNQPQHF. DNA of the CDR3: TGTGCCAGCAGTTACTCCTCAGGGGACAATCAGCCCCAGCATTTT.

This clonotype was detected many times. The chain employs TRBV6-5 and TRBJ2-5; a weak D match, TRBD2 (5 bases). This CDR3 region has 15 residues. Germline CDR1 reads MNHEY; CDR2 reads SVGAGI. The germline V and J ends were trimmed by 2 bases and 5 bases, with 15 bases remaining between them. CDR3 nucleotides: TGTGCCAGCAGTTACGGGCGGGTCAGCCGGGAGACCCAGTACTTC. Its protein product is CASSYGRVSRETQYF.

J is TRBJ1-2 and V is TRBV6-1, with 8 positions matching TRBD1. J was trimmed by 8 bases and V by 5 bases; bases with no gene match: 16. Per germline, CDR1 MNHNS and CDR2 SASEGT. The CDR3 is 16 residues long. The CDR3 region has the DNA TGTGCCAGCAGTTCCCGGGACAGGATCTATGTTTTCGGCTACACCTTC. Protein sequence: CASSSRDRIYVFGYTF.

This clonotype was found a few times. The V gene is TRBV20-1, the J gene TRBJ1-3; D remains ambiguous. The germline V gene encodes CDR1 DFQATT and CDR2 SNEGSKA (reference sequence). V was cut by 6 bases and J by 0 bases, with 12 bases left in between. The CDR3 extends over 14 amino acids. The CDR3: CSATDPASGNTIYF. Written as DNA, the CDR3 is TGCAGTGCCACAGACCCTGCCTCTGGAAACACCATATATTTT.

This clonotype was counted at least ten times. The CDR3 DNA reads as TGTGCCTGGAGTGTTAGGGGCTATGAGCAGTTCTTC. Translation: CAWSVRGYEQFF. The chain couples TRBV30 to TRBJ2-1, with a weak D call TRBD1 (5 bases). The CDR3 runs 12 residues. CDR1 GTSNPN and CDR2 SVGIG come from the germline V gene (reference sequence). The ends were cut back, 0 bases at V and 8 bases at J, with 8 bases in the middle.

The CDR3 DNA follows: TGTGCCAGCAGTGACCCGGGACAGGGAGGGACAGATACGCAGTATTTT. Protein product: CASSDPGQGGTDTQYF. The chain is built from TRBV28 and TRBJ2-3; 9 bases are a match to TRBD1. The germline CDR1 and CDR2 sequences are MDHEN and SYDVKM. CDR3 length: 16 amino acids. V was clipped by 5 bases and J by 3 bases; unmatched bases: 9.

This clonotype occurred many times. CDR3 amino acids: CASSWSGTGLTKNIQYF. The CDR3 nucleotides are TGTGCCAGCAGTTGGTCCGGGACAGGGTTGACCAAAAACATTCAGTACTTC. This chain uses TRBV6-1 with TRBJ2-4; TRBD1 agrees at 9 bases. CDR3 length equals 17 residues. Germline trimming cut 5 bases from V and 2 bases from J; bases unmatched to any gene: 10. Germline V gene data show CDR1 as MNHNS and CDR2 as SASEGT.

This clonotype was counted many times. V is TRBV11-2 and J is TRBJ2-7; D perhaps matches TRBD2 (6 bases). The CDR3 is 16 amino acids. In germline, CDR1 is SGHAT, CDR2 FQNNGV. With 1 base removed from V and 2 bases from J, the gap between germline ends came to 15 bases. The CDR3 bases are TGTGCCAGCAGCTTAGCACCAGGAGGGCACCCCTACGAGCAGTACTTC. Amino acids: CASSLAPGGHPYEQYF.

The J gene is TRBJ2-1, the V gene TRBV29-1; TRBD2 aligns across 10 bases. This CDR3 comprises 15 residues. Unmatched junction bases numbered 6, after V lost 7 bases and J lost 0 bases. Germline assignment: CDR1 SQVTM and CDR2 ANQGSEA. CDR3 bases: TGCAGCGGACTAGCGGGTCGAAGCTCCTACAATGAGCAGTTCTTC. Its translation: CSGLAGRSSYNEQFF.

This clonotype was seen at least ten times. The genes are TRBV6-1 and TRBJ2-1; no reliable D call. The V end was cut by 4 bases, the J end by 8 bases, with 15 bases between. CDR3 length: 14 amino acids. Germline V gene lookup returns CDR1 MNHNS and CDR2 SASEGT. CDR3 DNA: TGTGCCAGCAGTGGCCGGATCCCGGTCCATGAGCAGTTCTTC. This sequence encodes CASSGRIPVHEQFF.

This clonotype showed up many times. Here the CDR3 DNA reads TGCAGTGCTGCTAATACCGGGACAGGGAGGGGAACTGAAGCTTTCTTT. Protein product: CSAANTGTGRGTEAFF. The rearrangement uses TRBV20-1 and TRBJ1-1; TRBD1 matches 9 bases. The CDR3 covers 16 residues. J lost 5 bases, V lost 5 bases, and 15 bases had no gene match. Germline V gene lookup returns CDR1 DFQATT and CDR2 SNEGSKA (reference sequence).

This clonotype was observed a few times. The chain has TRBV12-3 or TRBV12-4 and TRBJ2-5, with D hard to call. The CDR3 has 16 residues. V shed 6 bases and J shed 1 base, with 18 bases lying between them. The CDR3 DNA follows: TGTGCCAGCAGCTTCCTATTTTACGGCTCCCAAGAGACCCAGTACTTC. Encoded protein: CASSFLFYGSQETQYF.

This clonotype was found many times. The V gene is TRBV20-1, the J gene TRBJ2-7; D may be TRBD1 or TRBD2 (5 bases each). CDR1 and CDR2 (germline): DFQATT, SNEGSKA (reference sequence). The CDR3 covers 15 residues. Trimming removed 4 bases at V and 2 bases at J, with 18 bases between. The CDR3 bases are TGCAGTGCTAAAACTCGGGACCGATTAACCTACGAGCAGTACTTC. Translated, it gives CSAKTRDRLTYEQYF.